Shown below are 2 T cell receptor beta chains from a single sample sequenced in a study of shared clonotypes between healthy human individuals. Libraries were prepared by immunoSEQ multiplex PCR; TCRdb keeps only in-frame clonotypes and omits some of them. The table has 2 million to 2.5 million clones, 85% to 95% seen once; the top ten hold around 0.13%. Sample: naive CD4+ T cells sorted from blood. The subset: CD45RA+ positively selected. These receptors were collected from a man aged 18 to 30 in good health.

This clone has just one count. In DNA, the CDR3 is TGCGCCAGCAGCCCTGACAGTACTCTCTCGCCCCAGCATTTT. It encodes CASSPDSTLSPQHF. The gene calls are TRBV5-1 and TRBJ1-5; tentative D call: TRBD1 (5 bases). V lost 4 bases, J lost 9 bases, and 17 bases lay in between. The CDR3 runs 14 residues. The V gene's germline CDR1 is SGHRS and CDR2 YFSETQ. Full variable domain (missing parts from reference TRBV5-1 and TRBJ1-5): KAGVTQTPRYLIKTRGQQVTLSCSPISGHRSVSWYQQTPGQGLQFLFEYFSETQRNKGNFPGRFSGRQFSNSRSEMNVSTLELGDSALYLCASSPDSTLSPQHFGDGTRLSIL.

V gene TRBV5-1 combines with J gene TRBJ1-1; D unresolved. The CDR3 is 14 residues long. Per germline, CDR1 SGHRS and CDR2 YFSETQ. Deletions cut 4 bases from V and 10 bases from J, with 20 bases between. This CDR3 is CASSRLAGVEGAFF. Here the CDR3 DNA reads TGCGCCAGCAGCCGCCTAGCCGGGGTGGAGGGAGCTTTCTTT.